The source of this T cell receptor beta chain is a study of T cells in Graves' hyperthyroidism and ophthalmopathy. A remark on this clonotype: The antigen is unknown.

The germline V gene has CDR1 SGHVS and CDR2 FQNEAQ. The CDR3 covers 15 residues. V lost 10 bases to trimming and J lost 3 bases; unmatched junction nucleotides: 10. From RNA transcripts, TCR beta CDR3 regions were amplified. HTBI primers were employed in a first-round RT-PCR of the TCR CDR3. MiXCR, applied by TCRdb to the multiplex PCR reads, yields one record per CDR3 protein. The top ten clones hold about 4% of a sample with around 350,000 distinct CDR3 sequences, 19% of them seen once. Study outcomes and limitations: Blood also showed most of the thyroid clonotypes that were expanded above 0.001. Median prediction lead before ophthalmopathy onset was 6 to 8 months with the model.

V is TRBV7-8 and J is TRBJ2-2; 8 nucleotides align to TRBD2. Sequencing was performed on blood. The clonotype comes from a woman younger than 30 with Graves' hyperthyroidism. The CDR3 here is CATPGGDAYTGELFF. CDR3 nucleotide sequence: TGTGCCACCCCGGGGGGGGACGCCTACACCGGGGAGCTGTTTTTT.